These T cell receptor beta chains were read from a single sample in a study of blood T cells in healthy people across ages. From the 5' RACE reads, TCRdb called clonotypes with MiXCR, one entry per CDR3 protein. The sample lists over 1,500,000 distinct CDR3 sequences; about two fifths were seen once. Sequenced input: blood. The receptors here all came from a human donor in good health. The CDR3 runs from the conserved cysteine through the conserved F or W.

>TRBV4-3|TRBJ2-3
CASSQSGLDTDAQYF
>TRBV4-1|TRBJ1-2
CASSQGGRTYNYGYTF
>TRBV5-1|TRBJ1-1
CASSRSAANTEAFF
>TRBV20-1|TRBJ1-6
CSARRPGQILSPLHF
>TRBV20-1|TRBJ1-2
CSAPLGGANYGYTF
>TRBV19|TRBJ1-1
CASSQGAVGTEAFF
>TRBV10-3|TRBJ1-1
CAISYGTANTEAFF
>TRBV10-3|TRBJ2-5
CATGSGGLGETQYF
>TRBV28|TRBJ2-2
CASSLPDLNTGELFF
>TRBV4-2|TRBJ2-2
CASSQAGGGTGELFF
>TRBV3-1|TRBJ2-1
CASSQLGQEFNEQFF
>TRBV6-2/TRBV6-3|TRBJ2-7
CASLGLAGVRSYEQYF
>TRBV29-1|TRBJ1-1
CSGIVVASEAFF
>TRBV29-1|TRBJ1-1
CSVITRATEAFF
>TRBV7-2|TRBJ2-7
CASSGRQFYEQYF
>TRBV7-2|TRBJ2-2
CASRDRRTGELFF
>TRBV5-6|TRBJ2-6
CASSSDGLSGANVLTF
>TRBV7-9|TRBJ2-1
CASSLVYWSEQFF
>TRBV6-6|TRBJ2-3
CASIADWADTQYF
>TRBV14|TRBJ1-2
CASSPGQDHGYTF
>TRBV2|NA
CASSEFVGLRDEQYF
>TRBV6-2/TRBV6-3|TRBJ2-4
CASSVTGGALREQYF